The next 13 T cell receptor beta chains were all read from a single sample in a study of blood T cell repertoires in COVID-19. Sequencing was performed with immunoSEQ multiplex PCR; in TCRdb, only in-frame clones are kept and a portion is missing. The sample has around 57,000 clones, around 87% seen once. The sequencing sample was made of peripheral blood. The receptors were sampled from a man aged 45-60 years with active COVID-19.

This clone was counted a single time. The chain recombines TRBV2 with TRBJ2-7, with D maybe TRBD1 (6 bases). The CDR3 consists of 13 residues. V was cut by 9 bases and J by 5 bases, with 17 bases left in between. Germline CDR1 is SNHLY and CDR2 is FYNNEI. The CDR3 is CARASGELNEQYF. CDR3 coding DNA: TGTGCCAGGGCCTCAGGGGAATTGAACGAGCAGTACTTC.

This clone appeared a single time. The CDR3 nucleotides are TGTGCCAGCAGCGAGGGACTAGCGGGAGTTGAGCAGTTCTTC. Amino acid sequence: CASSEGLAGVEQFF. This chain connects TRBV7-7 to TRBJ2-1, with 14 bases that match TRBD2. Looked up from germline, CDR1 is SSHAT and CDR2 is FNYEAQ (reference sequence). The CDR3 runs to 14 residues. V lost 5 bases, J lost 9 bases, and 3 bases stayed unmatched.

This clone was recorded once. V is TRBV2 and J is TRBJ1-2, with 7 bases matching TRBD1. With 3 bases clipped from V and 5 bases from J, the junction kept 6 bases outside the gene matches. This CDR3 has 14 amino acids. The V gene's germline CDR1 is SNHLY and CDR2 FYNNEI. The chain's CDR3 is CASSDTGAGYGYTF. DNA of the CDR3: TGTGCCAGCAGTGATACAGGGGCCGGATATGGCTACACCTTC.

This chain joins TRBV12-3 or TRBV12-4 and TRBJ2-5, with a tentative D call TRBD1 (5 bases). Trimming took off 4 bases at V and 2 bases at J, with 8 bases between the two ends. CDR3 length: 13 residues. The CDR3 nucleotides are TGTGCCAGCAGTTGGGCAGGGCAAGAGACCCAGTACTTC. This gives the protein CASSWAGQETQYF.

The rearrangement links TRBV6-2 or TRBV6-3 to TRBJ1-5; D remains ambiguous. The CDR3 extends over 15 amino acids. The germline V gene has CDR1 MNHEY and CDR2 SVGEGT. The V and J ends lost 0 bases and 6 bases respectively, with 12 bases between them. In DNA, the CDR3 is TGTGCCAGCAGTTACTCAAGAGGGTTGGCTCAGCCCCAGCATTTT. Its translation: CASSYSRGLAQPQHF.

This clone came up once. This sequence joins TRBV6-5 and TRBJ2-5; D is undetermined. The length of the CDR3 is 12 residues. Germline values: CDR1 MNHEY, CDR2 SVGAGI. V lost 6 bases and J 5 bases, leaving 10 bases between the germline ends. The CDR3 loop is CASRHIGETQYF. In nucleotides, the CDR3 is TGTGCCAGCAGACACATCGGGGAGACCCAGTACTTC.

The genes are TRBV19 and TRBJ1-5; D is undetermined. V lost 3 bases and J lost 0, with 12 bases in between. Germline V gives CDR1 LNHDA, CDR2 SQIVND (reference sequence). This CDR3 spans 16 amino acids. CDR3: CASSMVSTLSNQPQHF. In DNA, the CDR3 is TGTGCCAGTAGTATGGTTAGCACCCTTAGCAATCAGCCCCAGCATTTT.

The V gene is TRBV19, the J gene TRBJ1-5, with a possible D match to TRBD1 (5 bases). The germline CDR1 and CDR2 sequences are LNHDA and SQIVND (reference sequence). The CDR3 has 16 residues. Trimming took off 10 bases at V and 6 bases at J, with 25 bases between the two ends. The CDR3 spells CATRAIDGGTSQPQHF. CDR3 sequence (DNA): TGTGCCACCCGAGCTATCGACGGGGGTACAAGTCAGCCCCAGCATTTT. Full variable domain (outside the CDR3, taken from reference TRBV19 and TRBJ1-5): DGGITQSPKYLFRKEGQNVTLSCEQNLNHDAMYWYRQDPGQGLRLIYYSQIVNDFQKGDIAEGYSVSREKKESFPLTVTSAQKNPTAFYLCATRAIDGGTSQPQHFGDGTRLSIL.

The rearrangement links TRBV27 to TRBJ2-1; D gene ambiguous. Per the germline V gene, CDR1 is MNHEY and CDR2 is SMNVEV (reference sequence). The CDR3 loop spans 14 amino acids. Trimming shortened V by 6 bases and J by 0 bases, and 9 bases separated the two germline ends. The CDR3 spells CASSFYSSYNEQFF. The CDR3 DNA sequence: TGTGCCAGCAGCTTTTACAGCTCCTACAATGAGCAGTTCTTC.

The chain carries TRBV10-3 and TRBJ2-3; a weak D match, TRBD1 (6 bases). Germline V lookup: CDR1 ENHRY, CDR2 SYGVKD. The CDR3 covers 15 residues. With 2 bases removed from V and 6 bases from J, the gap between germline ends came to 15 bases. Here the CDR3 DNA reads TGTGCCATCAGTGAGAACAGTCCAGGGGCGGATACGCAGTATTTT. This gives the protein CAISENSPGADTQYF.

This clone was detected once. The chain recombines TRBV19 with TRBJ2-3; TRBD2 matches at 8 bases. Germline loops: CDR1 LNHDA, CDR2 SQIVND (reference sequence). This CDR3 is 13 amino acids long. V dropped 9 bases and J dropped 1; count of bases not matched to a gene: 3. The CDR3 loop reads CASTSGGTDTQYF. The CDR3 DNA is TGTGCCAGCACTAGCGGAGGCACAGATACGCAGTATTTT. The full variable domain, with the rest looked up from reference TRBV19 and TRBJ2-3, is DGGITQSPKYLFRKEGQNVTLSCEQNLNHDAMYWYRQDPGQGLRLIYYSQIVNDFQKGDIAEGYSVSREKKESFPLTVTSAQKNPTAFYLCASTSGGTDTQYFGPGTRLTVL.

This rearrangement joins TRBV7-6 to TRBJ2-2, with D unclear. Germline V gives CDR1 SGHVS, CDR2 FNYEAQ. V dropped 7 bases and J dropped 5 bases, with 17 bases sitting between them. The CDR3 totals 15 residues. The CDR3 DNA follows: TGTGCCAGCACGAAACCCAGCATAGCTACCGGGGAGCTGTTTTTT. Its protein product is CASTKPSIATGELFF.

This CDR3 reads CASNSDRVNEKLFF. The CDR3 coding sequence is TGTGCCAGCAATTCAGACAGGGTTAACGAAAAACTGTTTTTT. The chain carries TRBV2 and TRBJ1-4; TRBD1 agrees at 7 bases. The germline CDR1 and CDR2 sequences are SNHLY and FYNNEI. V lost 7 bases to trimming and J lost 8 bases; unmatched junction nucleotides: 10. The CDR3 loop spans 14 amino acids.